The rows below give T cell receptor beta chains drawn from one sample of a study of T cell repertoires in cytomegalovirus infection. TCRdb reanalysed the reads using MiXCR and keeps one entry per CDR3 protein. The repertoire holds around 130,000 distinct CDR3 sequences, with roughly a quarter as singletons. Their recognized antigens are unknown. The sample consisted of PBMCs, sequenced either directly or after in vitro stimulation (not recorded which). These receptors originate from a human donor in good health (CMV status not recorded). Some clones in this sample may be carry-over from other donors' samples. CDR3s include the opening cysteine and the closing phenylalanine or tryptophan. D genes are given only for firm matches. Clone size is stated in some rows and not others, as once, few, many or a class when expanded.

J gene	D gene	clone size	V gene	CDR3 DNA	CDR3 protein
TRBJ1-2	NA	NA	TRBV6-8	TGTGCCAGCAGTTCAATCCGACGGCCCTATGGCTACACCTTC	CASSSIRRPYGYTF
TRBJ1-1	NA	many	TRBV27	TGTGCCAGCAACTTTGGGGTGGGCACTGAAGCTTTCTTT	CASNFGVGTEAFF
TRBJ1-3	NA	few	TRBV11-2	TGTGCCAGCAGCTTATGGCCTGGAAACACCATATATTTT	CASSLWPGNTIYF
TRBJ2-1	NA	NA	TRBV4-2	TGTGCCAGCAGCCAAGAGGGGACCAGCAACGCCTACAATGAGCAGTTCTTC	CASSQEGTSNAYNEQFF
TRBJ2-5	NA	NA	TRBV6-8	TGTGCCAGCAGTAAAGGACGAGAGACCCAGTACTTC	CASSKGRETQYF
TRBJ2-6	NA	NA	TRBV29-1	TGCAGCGTTGTATCCGGGGCCAACGTCCTGACTTTC	CSVVSGANVLTF
TRBJ2-1	TRBD1	NA	TRBV5-1	TGCGCCAGCAGCCCGGACAGGGCCGACGATGAGCAGTTCTTC	CASSPDRADDEQFF
TRBJ2-7	TRBD2	many	TRBV7-2	TGTGCCAGCAGCTTGGGACTAGCGGGAGGGCCCATTGGCTACGAGCAGTACTTC	CASSLGLAGGPIGYEQYF
TRBJ2-1	NA	once	TRBV10-3	TGTGCCATCAGTGCGGGACTTACCTCCTTCAGCTCCTACAATGAGCAGTTCTTC	CAISAGLTSFSSYNEQFF
TRBJ1-2	NA	few	TRBV7-3	TGTGCCAGCAGCGAATCTGGGTACCGACGCTTAAACTATGGCTACACCTTC	CASSESGYRRLNYGYTF
TRBJ2-5	NA	many	TRBV27	TGTGCCAGCAGTCTACAGGGTTCCGCCGAAGAGACCCAGTACTTC	CASSLQGSAEETQYF
TRBJ1-1	NA	many	TRBV7-2	TGTGCCAGCAGCGTTACCGGGACCCCCAACACTGAAGCTTTCTTT	CASSVTGTPNTEAFF
TRBJ2-5	NA	NA	TRBV11-2	TGTGCCAGCAGCCCTTGGCCTACGGAGACCCAGTACTTC	CASSPWPTETQYF
TRBJ2-7	NA	few	TRBV10-3	TGTGCCATCAGTGAGGGCTCGACTGCCCCCCGCTCCTACGAGCAGTACTTC	CAISEGSTAPRSYEQYF
TRBJ2-1	NA	many	TRBV4-2	TGTGCCAGCAGCCAACGAACTAGGAAAAATGAGCAGTTCTTC	CASSQRTRKNEQFF
TRBJ2-5	NA	many	TRBV7-2	TGTGCCAGCCGCTTACAGGTACAAGAGACCCAGTACTTC	CASRLQVQETQYF
TRBJ2-3	NA	few	TRBV6-4	TGTGCCAGCAGTCCGAACTTACTAGCATCAGATACGCAGTATTTT	CASSPNLLASDTQYF
TRBJ2-3	NA	NA	TRBV5-1	TGCGCCAGCAGCTTGGAGGGGCAACCCACAGATACGCAGTATTTT	CASSLEGQPTDTQYF
TRBJ2-3	NA	once	TRBV27	TGTGCCACCCACCTTTTCGGGGGTAATACGCAGTATTTT	CATHLFGGNTQYF
TRBJ2-7	TRBD2	many	TRBV28	TGTGCCAGCAGTTTAGTGCCTAGCGGGACCCGCTCCTACGAGCAGTACTTC	CASSLVPSGTRSYEQYF
TRBJ2-3	TRBD2	NA	TRBV28	TGTGCCAGCAGCCCCTTAGGAGCGGGGGGACCCACAGATACGCAGTATTTT	CASSPLGAGGPTDTQYF
TRBJ2-3	TRBD1	NA	TRBV6-6	TGTGCCAGCAGTTACTCTGGACAGGGCCTTCCCGATACGCAGTATTTT	CASSYSGQGLPDTQYF
TRBJ1-1	TRBD1	NA	TRBV6-2/TRBV6-3	TGTGCCAGCAGGGGACAGGGGGTTTGGAGCACTGAAGCTTTCTTT	CASRGQGVWSTEAFF
TRBJ2-6	TRBD1	few	TRBV6-2/TRBV6-3	TGTGCCAGCAGTCTCCGGGACAGGGGGACGTCTGGGGCCAACGTCCTGACTTTC	CASSLRDRGTSGANVLTF